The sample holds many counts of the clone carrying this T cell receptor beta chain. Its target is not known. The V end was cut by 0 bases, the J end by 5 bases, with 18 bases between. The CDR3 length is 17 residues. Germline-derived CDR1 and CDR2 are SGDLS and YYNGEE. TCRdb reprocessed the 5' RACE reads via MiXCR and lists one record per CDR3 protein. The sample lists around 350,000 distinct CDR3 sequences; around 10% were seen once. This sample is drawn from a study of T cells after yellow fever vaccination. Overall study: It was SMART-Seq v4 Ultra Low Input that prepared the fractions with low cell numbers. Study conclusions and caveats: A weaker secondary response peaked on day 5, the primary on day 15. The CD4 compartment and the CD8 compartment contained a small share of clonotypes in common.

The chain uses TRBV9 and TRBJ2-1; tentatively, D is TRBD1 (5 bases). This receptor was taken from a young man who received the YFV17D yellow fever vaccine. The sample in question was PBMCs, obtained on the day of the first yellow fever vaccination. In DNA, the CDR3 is TGTGCCAGCAGCGTAGAAGGGGAATATACCGCGAACAATGAGCAGTTCTTC. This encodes CASSVEGEYTANNEQFF.